This TCR beta chain was identified in a study of regulatory T cells in long-lasting Graves disease. Whole-study results and caveats: Persistent disease preferred TRBV28, TRBJ1-2 and TRBJ2-5; new disease, TRBV20-1 and TRBJ2-1. Compared with new cases, persistent Graves' patients showed reduced TCR diversity.

CDR3 length: 15 amino acids. V was pared by 6 bases and J by 1 base, with 6 bases of the junction left unmatched. In germline, CDR1 is SNHLY, CDR2 FYNNEI. Time point in this sample: persistent/refractory GD, antithyroid drugs over 5 years with positive TRAb. Generation of the TCR library employed RNA extracted from PBMCs. Arm-PCR of CDR3 regions and iRepertoire HTBI primers were the basis on which TCR beta libraries were built. From the multiplex PCR reads, TCRdb called clonotypes with MiXCR, one entry per CDR3 protein. This sample has 500,000 to 700,000 distinct CDR3 sequences, with approximately 29% found just once. Notes on this clonotype: The antigen remains unidentified.

The sequencing used peripheral blood mononuclear cells (PBMCs), collected when the disease was refractory, from a patient treated with antithyroid drugs. The clonotype originates from a female donor with Graves disease. The chain employs TRBV2 and TRBJ2-3; 8 bases map to TRBD2. The CDR3: CASSRQTSGTDTQYF. In DNA, the CDR3 is TGTGCCAGCAGCAGGCAGACTAGCGGCACAGATACGCAGTATTTT.